The source of this T cell receptor beta chain is a study of cytomegalovirus exposure and HLA in healthy donors. Study-wide results and limits: Among donors in an Asian-associated ancestry cluster, a later analysis reportedly found fewer N-insertions than the roughly 700-donor mean. Accounts indicate the classifier identified cytomegalovirus status with strong specificity and sensitivity. One variant, a missense change in DCLRE1C, was linked in a later analysis to TCR beta V- and J-gene trimming.

This clone was counted a few times. The target antigen is unknown. While unrecorded immune exposures were likely, the donors were nominally healthy when sampled. A multiplex PCR was run with 60 Vbeta primers and 13 Jbeta primers. The table came from immunoSEQ multiplex PCR; TCRdb's copy has only in-frame clones and leaves some out. The table has 90,000 to 100,000 clones, over 8% seen once. This receptor was identified in a middle-aged man in good health and CMV-seropositive. The sequencing input was PBMCs.

The CDR3 protein is CASSYGQSSYNSPLHF. DNA of the CDR3: TGTGCCAGCAGTTACGGACAGAGCTCCTATAATTCACCCCTCCACTTT. The chain is built from TRBV28 and TRBJ1-6, with D possibly being TRBD1 (6 bases). Germline loops: CDR1 MDHEN, CDR2 SYDVKM. Between the trimmed V and J ends, which lost 4 bases and 0 bases, there was a span of 10 bases. This CDR3 has 16 residues.